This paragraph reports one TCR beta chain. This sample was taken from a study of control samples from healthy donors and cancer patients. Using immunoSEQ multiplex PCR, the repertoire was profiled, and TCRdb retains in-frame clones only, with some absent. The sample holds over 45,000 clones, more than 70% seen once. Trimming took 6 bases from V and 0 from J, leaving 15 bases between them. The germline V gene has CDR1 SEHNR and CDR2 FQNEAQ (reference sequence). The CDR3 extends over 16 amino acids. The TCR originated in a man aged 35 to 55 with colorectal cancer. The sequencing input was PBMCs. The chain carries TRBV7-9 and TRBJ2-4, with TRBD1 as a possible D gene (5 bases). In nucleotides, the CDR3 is TGTGCCAGCAGTTTCACAGGATTTCTAGCCAAAAACATTCAGTACTTC. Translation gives CASSFTGFLAKNIQYF.